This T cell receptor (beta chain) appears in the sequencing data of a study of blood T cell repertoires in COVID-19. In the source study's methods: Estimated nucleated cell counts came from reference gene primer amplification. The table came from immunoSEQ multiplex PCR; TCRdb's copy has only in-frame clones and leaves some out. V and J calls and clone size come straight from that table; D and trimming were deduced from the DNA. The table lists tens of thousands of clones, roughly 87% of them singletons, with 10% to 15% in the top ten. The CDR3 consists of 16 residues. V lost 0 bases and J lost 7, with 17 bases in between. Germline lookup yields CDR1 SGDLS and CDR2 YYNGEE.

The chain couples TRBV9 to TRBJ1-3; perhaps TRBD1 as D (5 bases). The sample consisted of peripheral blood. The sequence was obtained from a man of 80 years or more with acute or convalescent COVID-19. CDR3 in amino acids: CASSVGQGRVGNTIYF. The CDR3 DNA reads TGTGCCAGCAGCGTAGGGCAGGGAAGGGTCGGTAACACCATATATTTT.